This is a list of T cell receptor beta chains from one sample in a study of cytomegalovirus exposure and HLA in healthy donors. Sequencing used immunoSEQ multiplex PCR; TCRdb keeps in-frame clones, though not all of them. Its table records just over 150,000 clones. Sequenced input: PBMCs. The receptors stem from an older woman in good health and CMV-seronegative. CDR3s include the opening cysteine and the closing phenylalanine or tryptophan. D genes are given only for firm matches.

TRBJ1-1 | TRBV7-3 | NA | TGTGCCAGCAGCTTACAGGGAGGGAACACTGAAGCTTTCTTT | CASSLQGGNTEAFF
TRBJ1-4 | TRBV19 | TRBD1 | TGTGCCAGTAGCACTACCCGGGACAGGGGAACAACTAATGAAAAACTGTTTTTT | CASSTTRDRGTTNEKLFF
TRBJ2-7 | TRBV5-1 | TRBD1 | TGCGCCAGCAGCTCGGCGGGACAGGGGGCATACGAGCAGTACTTC | CASSSAGQGAYEQYF
TRBJ1-6 | TRBV7-2 | TRBD1 | TGTGCCAGCAGGTCAACAGGGGCCTCTAATTCACCCCTCCACTTT | CASRSTGASNSPLHF
TRBJ2-1 | TRBV5-1 | NA | TGCGCCAGCACGGCCGGGTACAATGAGCAGTTCTTC | CASTAGYNEQFF
TRBJ1-3 | TRBV5-1 | TRBD1 | TGCGCCAGCAGCGCCGGGACAGCTGGAAACACCATATATTTT | CASSAGTAGNTIYF
TRBJ1-1 | TRBV7-9 | NA | TGTGCCAGCAGCTTACCAGGACTGACTGAAGCTTTCTTT | CASSLPGLTEAFF
TRBJ2-2 | TRBV2 | NA | TGTGCCAGCAGTGGTGGACTGGCCGGGGAGCTGTTTTTT | CASSGGLAGELFF
TRBJ1-6 | TRBV11-1 | NA | TGTGCCAGCAGCCGGGGGGACACATCTCGGTCACCCCTCCACTTT | CASSRGDTSRSPLHF
TRBJ2-2 | TRBV30 | TRBD1 | TGTGCCTGGAGTGGAGGGACAGGGAACCTTATGGACACCGGGGAGCTGTTTTTT | CAWSGGTGNLMDTGELFF
TRBJ2-7 | TRBV11-2 | TRBD1 | TGTGCCAGCAGCTCGGGACAGGGAACCTACGAGCAGTACTTC | CASSSGQGTYEQYF
TRBJ1-2 | TRBV29-1 | TRBD1 | TGCAGCGTTGAGACAGGGTCTGGCTACACCTTC | CSVETGSGYTF
TRBJ2-7 | TRBV7-2 | NA | TGTGCCAGCAGCTTAGATCCAGGGACCTACGAGCAGTACTTC | CASSLDPGTYEQYF
TRBJ2-3 | TRBV6-5 | TRBD2 | TGTGCCAGCAGAATTAGCGGGGGGGCAGATACGCAGTATTTT | CASRISGGADTQYF
TRBJ1-2 | TRBV7-2 | NA | TGTGCCAGCAGCTCAAACCGACAGACTAACTATGGCTACACCTTC | CASSSNRQTNYGYTF
TRBJ1-1 | TRBV5-4 | TRBD1 | TGTGCCAGCAGCCAAGGACAGGGGGCCACTGAAGCTTTCTTT | CASSQGQGATEAFF
TRBJ1-2 | TRBV9 | NA | TGTGCCAGCAGCACCCGACCCGGGGGGTATGGCTACACCTTC | CASSTRPGGYGYTF
TRBJ1-1 | TRBV6-1 | NA | TGTGCCAGCAGAGGAGCTGAAGCTTTCTTT | CASRGAEAFF
TRBJ2-3 | TRBV5-1 | TRBD2 | TGCGCCAGCAGACAAGAAGCGGGGGGGCGCCTAAGCACAGATACGCAGTATTTT | CASRQEAGGRLSTDTQYF
TRBJ2-3 | TRBV5-1 | NA | TGCGCCAGCAGCCTAAGCACAGATACGCAGTATTTT | CASSLSTDTQYF
TRBJ2-1 | TRBV2 | TRBD2 | TGTGCCAGACGGGCCCTAGCGGGAGGGTACAATGAGCAGTTCTTC | CARRALAGGYNEQFF
TRBJ1-1 | TRBV5-1 | NA | TGCGCCAGCAGCTTGGAAGGGGGCACTGAAGCTTTCTTT | CASSLEGGTEAFF
TRBJ1-2 | TRBV11-2 | NA | TGTGCCAGCAGCCTAACCGGGAAAGCTAACTATGGCTACACCTTC | CASSLTGKANYGYTF
TRBJ2-1 | TRBV15 | NA | TGTGCCACCAGCAGCCGCGGGGTCTCCTACAATGAGCAGTTCTTC | CATSSRGVSYNEQFF
TRBJ2-6 | TRBV10-1 | TRBD1 | TGCGCCAGCAGACGGACAGGGGATAGCTCTGGGGCCAACGTCCTGACTTTC | CASRRTGDSSGANVLTF
TRBJ1-4 | TRBV4-2 | NA | TGTGCCAGCAGCCAAGATCAGGAGGGGCAGGTGAACGAAAAACTGTTTTTT | CASSQDQEGQVNEKLFF
TRBJ2-3 | TRBV7-6 | TRBD2 | TGTGCCAGCAGCCTACGGGGACTAGCGGGCCCGAGTACAGATACGCAGTATTTT | CASSLRGLAGPSTDTQYF
TRBJ2-3 | TRBV7-3 | NA | TGTGCCAGCAGCTTTGGGGGGCGGGGGAGCACAGATACGCAGTATTTT | CASSFGGRGSTDTQYF
TRBJ1-1 | TRBV2 | TRBD1 | TGTGCCAGCCGAACAGGGGTTATGAACACTGAAGCTTTCTTT | CASRTGVMNTEAFF
TRBJ1-1 | TRBV2 | NA | TGTGCCAGCAGCGTCACGGGGGGGAACACTGAAGCTTTCTTT | CASSVTGGNTEAFF
TRBJ2-7 | TRBV5-6 | TRBD2 | TGTGCCAGCAGCCTGGGCGGTGATAGCGGGCTGGCCCACGAGCAGTACTTC | CASSLGGDSGLAHEQYF
TRBJ2-3 | TRBV19 | NA | TGTGCCAGCTCAGGGAGCACAGATACGCAGTATTTT | CASSGSTDTQYF
TRBJ2-2 | TRBV5-1 | TRBD1 | TGCGCCAGCAGCCCGCGGGACAGGCAGAACACCGGGGAGCTGTTTTTT | CASSPRDRQNTGELFF
TRBJ1-1 | TRBV20-1 | NA | TGCAGTGCTTCCGGTGAGGGTGAAGCTTTCTTT | CSASGEGEAFF
TRBJ1-1 | TRBV16 | NA | TGTGCCAGCAGCCGGACAGTGGAAACTGAAGCTTTCTTT | CASSRTVETEAFF
TRBJ2-5 | TRBV7-9 | NA | TGTGCCAGCAGCCTGAGGACACGATACCAAGAGACCCAGTACTTC | CASSLRTRYQETQYF
TRBJ2-1 | TRBV9 | NA | TGTGCCAGCAGCGTAGAAGCAGGGGCCTACAATGAGCAGTTCTTC | CASSVEAGAYNEQFF
TRBJ2-7 | TRBV5-4 | TRBD2 | TGTGCCAGCCGCCAAGGGGCTAGCGGATCCTACGAGCAGTACTTC | CASRQGASGSYEQYF
TRBJ1-5 | TRBV10-3 | NA | TGTGCCATCAGTGAGTCCTCGGATCAGCCCCAGCATTTT | CAISESSDQPQHF